The next 17 T cell receptor beta chains were all read from a single sample in a study of early T cells in non-severe SARS-CoV-2 infection. TCRdb recomputed calls from the 5' RACE reads with MiXCR, one row per CDR3 protein. The table has roughly 70,000 distinct CDR3 sequences, approximately 13% seen once. Sequencing used whole blood. The receptors were sampled from an adult who was a healthcare worker with PCR-confirmed SARS-CoV-2 infection or an uninfected control (not recorded which).

This clonotype was counted ten times or more. The V call is TRBV12-3 or TRBV12-4, the J call TRBJ2-5, with 9 positions matching TRBD1. This CDR3 region has 15 residues. Trimming took 6 bases from V and 5 from J; bases not matched to a gene: 10. DNA for the CDR3: TGTGCCAGCAGGACCCCCGGGACAGGGCGGGAGACCCAGTACTTC. Its translation: CASRTPGTGRETQYF.

The genes are TRBV7-9 and TRBJ2-7, with 7 bases that match TRBD2. Trimming at V came to 1 base and at J to 9 bases, leaving 12 bases not matched to a gene. Germline V gene lookup returns CDR1 SEHNR and CDR2 FQNEAQ (reference sequence). There are 15 residues in the CDR3. The CDR3: CASSLGLAAPTGQYF. CDR3 bases: TGTGCCAGCAGCTTAGGGCTAGCGGCACCTACGGGGCAGTACTTC.

Many counts were recorded for this clonotype. The genes are TRBV11-1 and TRBJ2-5; 7 bases fit TRBD2. Germline loops: CDR1 SGHAT, CDR2 FQDESV (reference sequence). The CDR3 is made up of 14 amino acids. Trimming at V came to 2 bases and at J to 5 bases, leaving 5 bases not matched to a gene. The CDR3 coding sequence is TGTGCCAGCAGCTTATCGATGGGAGGGGAGACCCAGTACTTC. Its protein is CASSLSMGGETQYF.

This clonotype has a count of ten or more. The chain carries TRBV7-2 and TRBJ2-4; TRBD2 might be the D (6 bases). The CDR3 has 15 amino acids. V lost 6 bases to trimming and J lost 4 bases, with 16 bases between them. Germline lookup yields CDR1 SGHTA and CDR2 FQGNSA. CDR3 sequence: CASRALGRRKNIQYF. CDR3 bases: TGTGCCAGCAGAGCCCTGGGGAGGAGAAAAAACATTCAGTACTTC.

Only a few counts were recorded for this clonotype. The chain combines TRBV30 with TRBJ2-5; D remains ambiguous. This CDR3 has 11 residues. Per the germline V gene, CDR1 is GTSNPN and CDR2 is SVGIG (reference sequence). V gave up 4 bases and J gave up 4 bases, with 7 bases separating them. CDR3 sequence reads: CAWISGETQYF. The CDR3 nucleotides read TGTGCCTGGATATCTGGAGAGACCCAGTACTTC.

This sequence joins TRBV7-3 and TRBJ2-5, with D hard to call. Germline CDR1 reads SGHTA; CDR2 reads FQGTGA. Trimming took off 0 bases at V and 5 bases at J, with 10 bases between the two ends. The CDR3 runs 14 residues. The CDR3 nucleotides read TGTGCCAGCAGCTTAACACCCTCCTTCGAGACCCAGTACTTC. Its translation is CASSLTPSFETQYF. The variable domain in full, completed from reference TRBV7-3 and TRBJ2-5, reads GAGVSQTPSNKVTEKGKYVELRCDPISGHTALYWYRQSLGQGPEFLIYFQGTGAADDSGLPNDRFFAVRPEGSVSTLKIQRTERGDSAVYLCASSLTPSFETQYFGPGTRLLVL.

The table lists this clonotype with many counts. The V and J genes are TRBV9 and TRBJ2-2; a weak D match, TRBD1 (6 bases). This CDR3 region has 14 residues. V was clipped by 3 bases and J by 6 bases, with 12 bases between them. Per the germline V gene, CDR1 is SGDLS and CDR2 is YYNGEE. CDR3 sequence reads: CASSAFQGSGELFF. DNA of the CDR3: TGTGCCAGCAGCGCGTTTCAGGGGTCCGGGGAGCTGTTTTTT.

This clonotype was detected a few times. The rearrangement links TRBV9 to TRBJ1-1, with D unclear. The length of the CDR3 is 16 residues. The V end was cut by 0 bases, the J end by 4 bases, with 16 bases between. Germline V gene lookup returns CDR1 SGDLS and CDR2 YYNGEE. CDR3 sequence (DNA): TGTGCCAGCAGCGTAGGGCCAGCCAGCGGAGTCACTGAAGCTTTCTTT. This gives the protein CASSVGPASGVTEAFF.

This clonotype was seen only once. The V gene is TRBV10-3, the J gene TRBJ1-6; no clear D. The CDR3 totals 15 residues. Germline V gene sequence: CDR1 ENHRY, CDR2 SYGVKD. Trimming removed 5 bases at V and 0 bases at J, with 8 bases between. The CDR3 DNA is TGTGCCATCAGTCGGCAGAGCTCCTATAATTCACCCCTCCACTTT. It specifies CAISRQSSYNSPLHF.

In this sample, this clonotype turned up many times. The chain recombines TRBV14 with TRBJ1-1; D is possibly TRBD1 (6 bases). The CDR3 totals 16 residues. The ends were cut back, 0 bases at V and 1 base at J, with 12 bases in the middle. Germline CDR1 and CDR2: SGHDN and FVKESK. The CDR3, as DNA: TGTGCCAGCAGCCAAGACCACGGACAGACGAACACTGAAGCTTTCTTT. This sequence encodes CASSQDHGQTNTEAFF.

This clonotype showed up many times. This chain joins TRBV7-9 and TRBJ2-1; D is unresolved. The CDR3 extends over 11 amino acids. Germline CDR1 is SEHNR and CDR2 is FQNEAQ (reference sequence). Trimming stripped 7 bases from V and 6 bases from J, with 7 bases between. This chain's CDR3 is CASIMINEQFF. In DNA, the CDR3 is TGTGCCAGCATCATGATCAATGAGCAGTTCTTC.

This clonotype was detected a few times. The V call is TRBV28, the J call TRBJ2-2; 8 positions match TRBD1. This CDR3 spans 14 amino acids. J lost 4 bases, V lost 6 bases, and 4 bases had no gene match. Germline assignment: CDR1 MDHEN and CDR2 SYDVKM. CDR3 amino acids: CASRLTGVTGELFF. The CDR3, as DNA: TGTGCCAGCAGACTGACAGGGGTCACCGGGGAGCTGTTTTTT.

The rearrangement links TRBV6-5 to TRBJ2-1; TRBD2 matches at 7 bases. The CDR3 extends over 17 amino acids. The germline V gene has CDR1 MNHEY and CDR2 SVGAGI. V shed 4 bases, J shed 2 bases, and the junction held 11 bases outside the gene matches. The CDR3: CASSSILGGRAYNEQFF. DNA of the CDR3: TGTGCCAGCAGTTCCATTTTGGGCGGGAGAGCCTACAATGAGCAGTTCTTC.

Many counts were recorded for this clonotype. This sequence joins TRBV6-4 and TRBJ2-2; no definite D call. Germline V gives CDR1 MRHNA, CDR2 SNTAGT. The CDR3 spans 13 residues. The ends were cut back, 6 bases at V and 5 bases at J, with 10 bases in the middle. The CDR3 region is CASRKSVTGELFF. For the CDR3, the DNA is TGTGCCAGCAGGAAGAGTGTAACCGGGGAGCTGTTTTTT.

The sample holds a few counts of this clonotype. V gene TRBV20-1 combines with J gene TRBJ1-5, with 7 bases aligning to TRBD1. This CDR3 spans 14 amino acids. The germline V gene has CDR1 DFQATT and CDR2 SNEGSKA (reference sequence). The V segment lost 6 bases and the J segment 2 bases; nucleotides outside the gene matches: 7. For the CDR3, the DNA is TGCAGTGCCCTAAGGGGGACAGGCAATCAGCCCCAGCATTTT. Encoded protein: CSALRGTGNQPQHF.

This clonotype was observed many times. V usage is TRBV6-2 or TRBV6-3 and J usage is TRBJ1-5, with unresolved D. The ends were cut back, 6 bases at V and 4 bases at J, with 13 bases in the middle. Germline assignment: CDR1 MNHEY and CDR2 SVGEGT. The CDR3 loop spans 14 amino acids. CDR3 in DNA: TGTGCCAGCAGAACCCGACGGGAAAATCAGCCCCAGCATTTT. This encodes CASRTRRENQPQHF.

The table lists this clonotype with many counts. The CDR3 nucleotides are TGCAGCGTTGACTCGGGAAATGAAGCTTTCTTT. This gives the protein CSVDSGNEAFF. J is TRBJ1-1 and V is TRBV29-1; D call uncertain. Germline CDR1 is SQVTM and CDR2 is ANQGSEA. The CDR3 contains 11 residues. Between the trimmed V and J ends, which lost 3 bases and 7 bases, there was a span of 9 bases.